A selection of T cell receptor beta chains follows, all from one sample in a study of shared clonotypes between healthy human individuals. Using immunoSEQ multiplex PCR, the repertoire was profiled, and TCRdb retains in-frame clones only, with some absent. The sample carries roughly 500,000 clones, less than 96% recorded once. Source material: naive CD4+ T cells sorted from blood. The source is a woman under 40 in good health. Each CDR3 is given with its conserved first and last residue.

TRBV7-6	TRBJ1-2	CASSPQTQGGGYGYTF
TRBV7-3	TRBJ2-1	CASSFPGLATVPHNNEQFF
TRBV28	TRBJ2-3	CASSFPLAGGGQTDTQYF
TRBV6-5	TRBJ2-7	CASSPLTSGHREQYF
TRBV5-4	TRBJ2-1	CASSLAGSYNEQFF
TRBV28	TRBJ2-3	CASSFGTNRDEGYF
TRBV2	TRBJ2-3	CASSEAGPWVTDTQYF
TRBV9	TRBJ2-3	CASNRGAEDTQYF
TRBV5-4	TRBJ2-6	CASSTPTASITGANVLTF
TRBV6-1	TRBJ1-2	CASRLGQTLGGGYTF
TRBV28	TRBJ2-2	CAATGYGTGELFF
TRBV9	TRBJ1-3	CASSVSILDGNTIYF
TRBV19	TRBJ1-1	CASASVANTEAFF
TRBV13	TRBJ1-2	CASSPGQDYGYTF